Listed below are T cell receptor beta chains from one sample, sequenced in a study of T cells in Graves' hyperthyroidism and ophthalmopathy. TCRdb re-called the multiplex PCR reads with MiXCR, one entry per CDR3 protein. The table records 750,000 to 900,000 distinct CDR3 sequences, 35% to 40% of them present only once. Sequenced sample: blood. Source of these receptors: a man in his late teens or twenties with Graves' hyperthyroidism. Both conserved end residues are part of each CDR3. The order of the fields is CDR3 length, D gene, V gene, clone size, J gene, CDR3 protein, CDR3 DNA. A D gene is named only where the DNA matches it firmly. The listing skips clone size in some rows; elsewhere it reads once, few, many or a size class.

14	NA	TRBV12-3/TRBV12-4	few	TRBJ2-5	CASSPSSEQETQYF	TGTGCCAGCAGTCCAAGTAGCGAGCAAGAGACCCAGTACTTC
15	NA	TRBV7-2	NA	TRBJ1-2	CASSLEAVGAPGYTF	TGTGCCAGCAGCTTAGAAGCTGTGGGGGCCCCTGGCTACACCTTC
14	NA	TRBV29-1	many	TRBJ1-4	CSARRWGTNEKLFF	TGCAGCGCTCGCCGGTGGGGCACTAATGAAAAACTGTTTTTT
14	TRBD1	TRBV2	NA	TRBJ1-4	CASSDYRGREKLFF	TGTGCCAGCAGTGATTACAGGGGGCGCGAAAAACTGTTTTTT
12	TRBD1	TRBV20-1	NA	TRBJ1-2	CSARAGGNGYTF	TGCAGTGCTAGGGCAGGGGGCAATGGCTACACCTTC
13	NA	TRBV2	many	TRBJ2-5	CASSEIAEETQYF	TGTGCCAGCAGTGAAATCGCGGAAGAGACCCAGTACTTC
14	NA	TRBV7-9	many	TRBJ1-1	CASSPGSGNTEAFF	TGTGCCAGCAGCCCGGGGTCGGGGAACACTGAAGCTTTCTTT
14	NA	TRBV2	many	TRBJ1-4	CASRDRSTNEKLFF	TGTGCCAGCAGAGACAGGTCAACTAATGAAAAACTGTTTTTT
11	NA	TRBV25-1	many	TRBJ2-7	CASALGYEQYF	TGTGCCAGCGCGCTAGGATACGAGCAGTACTTC
14	NA	TRBV7-2	NA	TRBJ2-7	CASSPGDSGYEQYF	TGTGCCAGCAGTCCGGGAGATAGCGGCTACGAGCAGTACTTC
13	NA	TRBV7-8	few	TRBJ1-1	CASTSGVNTEAFF	TGTGCCAGCACCTCGGGAGTGAACACTGAAGCTTTCTTT
14	NA	TRBV29-1	NA	TRBJ2-3	CSVGSGGLTDAQYF	TGCAGCGTTGGTTCCGGGGGCCTCACAGATGCGCAGTATTTT
15	NA	TRBV7-9	many	TRBJ1-5	CASSLAQGNNQPQHF	TGTGCCAGCAGCTTAGCTCAGGGCAACAATCAGCCCCAGCATTTT
19	NA	TRBV2	NA	TRBJ1-1	CASGGLADNTGELFTEAFF	TGTGCCAGCGGGGGACTAGCGGACAACACCGGGGAGCTGTTCACTGAAGCTTTCTTT
15	TRBD2	TRBV20-1	few	TRBJ2-3	CSAQTSGGHTDTQYF	TGCAGTGCTCAGACTAGCGGGGGGCACACAGATACGCAGTATTTT
14	NA	TRBV15	many	TRBJ1-1	CATSRVEASSEAFF	TGTGCCACCAGCAGAGTAGAAGCTAGTTCTGAAGCTTTCTTT
19	NA	TRBV12-3/TRBV12-4	once	TRBJ2-7	CASSLVYFDGQGIAYEQYF	TGTGCCAGCAGTTTAGTTTATTTCGACGGGCAGGGGATAGCCTACGAGCAGTACTTC
14	NA	TRBV10-3	NA	TRBJ1-5	CASSFRHRNQPQHF	TGTGCCAGCAGTTTCCGACACCGCAATCAGCCCCAGCATTTT
17	TRBD2	TRBV4-2	once	TRBJ2-3	CASSQVMTSGPVDTQYF	TGTGCCAGCAGCCAAGTGATGACTAGCGGGCCGGTTGATACGCAGTATTTT
17	NA	TRBV15	NA	TRBJ2-5	CATSRDLSDRIQETQYF	TGTGCCACCAGCAGAGATCTGAGTGACAGGATCCAAGAGACCCAGTACTTC
14	NA	TRBV4-2	NA	TRBJ1-6	CASRFHTHGSPLHF	TGTGCCAGCAGGTTCCACACGCATGGTTCACCCCTCCACTTT
15	NA	TRBV9	few	TRBJ2-5	CASSASQDKWETQYF	TGTGCCAGCAGCGCTTCACAGGACAAATGGGAGACCCAGTACTTC
14	NA	TRBV6-6	NA	TRBJ2-7	CASRPSRTSREQYF	TGTGCCAGCAGGCCCAGCAGGACCTCTCGCGAGCAGTACTTC
13	NA	TRBV4-2	many	TRBJ1-1	CASSQDWNTEAFF	TGTGCCAGCAGCCAAGACTGGAACACTGAAGCTTTCTTT
14	NA	TRBV6-6	NA	TRBJ1-1	CASTWQGMNTEAFF	TGTGCCAGCACCTGGCAGGGGATGAACACTGAAGCTTTCTTT
13	NA	TRBV9	few	TRBJ1-1	CASSVSIGTEAFF	TGTGCCAGCAGCGTCAGCATCGGCACTGAAGCTTTCTTT
12	NA	TRBV5-4	few	TRBJ2-5	CASSTLEETQYF	TGTGCCAGCAGCACCCTAGAAGAGACCCAGTACTTC
15	NA	TRBV6-5	few	TRBJ1-5	CASSDDHRVNQPQHF	TGTGCCAGCAGTGACGATCACAGGGTCAATCAGCCCCAGCATTTT
15	TRBD1	TRBV14	many	TRBJ1-6	CASSQGGTGNSPLHF	TGTGCCAGCAGCCAAGGCGGGACAGGGAATTCACCCCTCCACTTT
14	TRBD1	TRBV12-3/TRBV12-4	NA	TRBJ2-2	CASSPWDRTGELFF	TGTGCCAGCAGCCCTTGGGACAGGACCGGGGAGCTGTTTTTT
14	NA	TRBV7-9	few	TRBJ2-2	CASSLVQVAGELFF	TGTGCCAGCAGCTTAGTACAGGTCGCCGGGGAGCTGTTTTTT
15	NA	TRBV7-3	NA	TRBJ2-7	CASSLSERSSYEQYF	TGTGCCAGCAGCCTTAGTGAGAGGAGCTCCTACGAGCAGTACTTC
14	TRBD1	TRBV29-1	few	TRBJ2-7	CSVVLRDSSYEQYF	TGCAGCGTTGTATTAAGGGACAGCTCCTACGAGCAGTACTTC
14	NA	TRBV5-1	NA	TRBJ1-1	CASSVEQGPREAFF	TGCGCCAGCAGCGTAGAGCAGGGGCCTCGTGAAGCTTTCTTT
14	TRBD1	TRBV15	many	TRBJ2-7	CATSTGQDAYEQYF	TGTGCCACCAGCACCGGACAGGACGCCTACGAGCAGTACTTC
15	TRBD1	TRBV12-3/TRBV12-4	NA	TRBJ1-1	CASSRQGQVTTETFF	TGTGCCAGCAGCCGGCAGGGACAGGTGACGACTGAAACTTTCTTT
15	TRBD2	TRBV10-3	NA	TRBJ2-7	CASSQASGRANPQYF	TGTGCCAGCAGCCAAGCTAGCGGGAGGGCTAACCCGCAGTACTTC
14	TRBD1	TRBV20-1	NA	TRBJ2-7	CSAIGTDPHYEQYF	TGCAGTGCTATTGGGACAGATCCTCACTACGAGCAGTACTTC
15	NA	TRBV11-2	NA	TRBJ2-6	CASSLGGALPRVLTF	TGTGCCAGCAGCTTAGGGGGAGCCCTACCGAGGGTCCTGACTTTC
14	NA	TRBV5-5	few	TRBJ1-1	CASSRTVLNTEAFF	TGTGCCAGCAGCAGGACAGTTCTGAACACTGAAGCTTTCTTT
16	NA	TRBV19	many	TRBJ1-1	CASSTGTAITYTEAFF	TGTGCCAGTAGTACCGGGACGGCTATAACTTACACTGAAGCTTTCTTT
14	NA	TRBV20-1	few	TRBJ1-5	CSARDSEGPEAQHF	TGCAGTGCTAGAGATTCGGAGGGCCCGGAAGCCCAGCATTTT
18	TRBD1	TRBV12-3/TRBV12-4	NA	TRBJ2-5	CASSYGSGQENYQETQYF	TGTGCCAGCAGTTACGGGTCCGGACAGGAAAACTACCAAGAGACCCAGTACTTC
13	NA	TRBV2	many	TRBJ1-5	CASEDTGGLPQHF	TGTGCCAGCGAAGACACCGGAGGGTTGCCCCAGCATTTT
15	NA	TRBV25-1	few	TRBJ2-3	CANDSTRRSTDTQYF	TGTGCCAACGACTCGACACGAAGAAGCACAGATACGCAGTATTTT
12	NA	TRBV14	NA	TRBJ2-7	CASSLSQSGQYF	TGTGCCAGCAGCCTTTCCCAGTCCGGGCAGTACTTC
13	NA	TRBV10-3	many	TRBJ1-1	CAIRVDLVTEAFF	TGTGCCATCAGGGTGGATCTTGTCACTGAAGCTTTCTTT
14	TRBD1	TRBV19	NA	TRBJ1-1	CASSIGTGATEAFF	TGTGCCAGTAGTATAGGGACAGGGGCCACTGAAGCTTTCTTT
13	NA	TRBV7-8	NA	TRBJ2-7	CASSLSDAEVPYF	TGCGCCAGCAGCCTCTCAGACGCCGAGGTTCCGTACTTC
17	TRBD2	TRBV7-2	NA	TRBJ2-7	CASTLPGLAGFSYEQYF	TGTGCCAGCACCTTACCGGGACTAGCGGGATTTTCCTACGAGCAGTACTTC
15	NA	TRBV12-3/TRBV12-4	NA	TRBJ2-3	CASSNRPLAWNTQYF	TGTGCCAGCAGTAACAGGCCGCTCGCGTGGAATACGCAGTATTTT
15	NA	TRBV11-2	few	TRBJ1-5	CASSLEPGSNQPQHF	TGTGCCAGCAGCTTAGAACCGGGGAGCAATCAGCCCCAGCATTTT
19	NA	TRBV11-2	few	TRBJ1-6	CASSLIGPTSTMRNSPLHF	TGTGCCAGCAGCTTAATCGGACCAACCTCAACTATGCGAAATTCACCCCTCCACTTT
15	NA	TRBV2	NA	TRBJ2-7	CASSRGVNSYNEQYF	TGTGCCAGCAGTCGCGGGGTCAACTCCTACAATGAGCAGTACTTC
13	NA	TRBV7-9	few	TRBJ2-7	CASSPGDNYEQYF	TGTGCCAGCAGCCCGGGGGATAACTACGAGCAGTACTTC
14	NA	TRBV5-6	few	TRBJ1-6	CASSLERENSPLHF	TGTGCCAGCAGCTTGGAGCGGGAGAATTCACCCCTCCACTTT
14	NA	TRBV19	many	TRBJ1-1	CATSHGVGKSEAFF	TGTGCCACCTCTCACGGTGTAGGGAAATCTGAAGCTTTCTTT
17	TRBD1	TRBV25-1	NA	TRBJ1-2	CAPKVMGQGQRGDGYTF	TGTGCCCCAAAGGTGATGGGACAGGGCCAGAGAGGGGATGGCTACACCTTC
17	NA	TRBV14	NA	TRBJ2-2	CASSQDLTGTNTGELFF	TGTGCCAGCAGCCAAGATTTGACAGGCACGAACACCGGGGAGCTGTTTTTT